The T cell receptor beta chain under discussion was sequenced for a study of early T cells in non-severe SARS-CoV-2 infection. Study-level background: Sequencing of bulk RNA from unsorted whole blood was done, without chain pairing.

This clonotype was observed a handful of times. Unique molecular identifiers were added to individual cDNA molecules. TCRdb redid the calling of the 5' RACE reads with MiXCR, one entry per CDR3 protein. The sample carries about 70,000 distinct CDR3 sequences, 10% recorded once. V gave up 5 bases and J gave up 1 base, with 14 bases separating them. CDR1 and CDR2 from the germline V gene are SGHAT and FQNNGV. CDR3 length equals 15 residues. This sequence joins TRBV11-2 and TRBJ1-1; a possible D gene is TRBD1 (6 bases). This clonotype was obtained from an adult who was a healthcare worker with PCR-confirmed SARS-CoV-2 infection or an uninfected control (not recorded which). Specimen: whole blood, collected at baseline. Written as DNA, the CDR3 is TGTGCCAGCAGCCCGCTATTGACAGGGAACACTGAAGCTTTCTTT. Translation: CASSPLLTGNTEAFF.